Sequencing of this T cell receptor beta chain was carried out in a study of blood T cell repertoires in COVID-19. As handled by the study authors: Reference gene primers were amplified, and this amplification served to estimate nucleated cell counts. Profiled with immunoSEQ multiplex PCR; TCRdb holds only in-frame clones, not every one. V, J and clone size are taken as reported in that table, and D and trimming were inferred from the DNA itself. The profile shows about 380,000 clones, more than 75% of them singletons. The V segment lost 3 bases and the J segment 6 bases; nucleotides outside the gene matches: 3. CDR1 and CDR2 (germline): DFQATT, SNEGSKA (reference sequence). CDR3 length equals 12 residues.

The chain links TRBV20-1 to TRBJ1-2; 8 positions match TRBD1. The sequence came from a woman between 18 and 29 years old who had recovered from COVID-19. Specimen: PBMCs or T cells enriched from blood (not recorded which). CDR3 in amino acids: CSASATGDGYTF. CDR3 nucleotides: TGCAGTGCTAGTGCGACAGGGGATGGCTACACCTTC.